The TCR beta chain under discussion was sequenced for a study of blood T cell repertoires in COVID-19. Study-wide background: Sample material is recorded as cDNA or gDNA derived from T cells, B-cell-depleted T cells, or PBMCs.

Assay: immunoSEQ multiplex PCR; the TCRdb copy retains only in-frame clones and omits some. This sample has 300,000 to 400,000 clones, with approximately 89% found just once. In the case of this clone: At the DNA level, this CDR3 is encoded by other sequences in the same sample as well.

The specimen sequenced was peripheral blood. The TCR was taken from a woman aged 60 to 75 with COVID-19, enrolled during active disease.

The CDR3 loop reads CASSYGQGAYGYTF. The CDR3 region has the DNA TGTGCCAGCAGTTACGGACAGGGGGCCTATGGCTACACCTTC. The chain carries TRBV6-6 and TRBJ1-2; 11 nucleotides match TRBD1. The CDR3 has 14 residues. Per germline, CDR1 MNHNY and CDR2 SVGAGI (reference sequence). The junction had 0 bases not matched to a gene; V was cut back by 2 bases and J by 4 bases.